This TCR beta chain came from a study of CD8+ T cells in alopecia areata. Study-wide background: Disease severity was quantified as SALT score of affected scalp area. Study outcomes and limitations: The study found tofacitinib significantly decreased scalp clonality and expanded CD8+ clones among the top 100. Scalp data also include sequences from resident alphabeta T cells of normal skin. Relative to normal scalp, lesional scalp, especially alopecia totalis/universalis, showed higher clonality.

The treatment: oral pan-JAK inhibitor, 5-10 mg twice daily. Isolated RNA was reverse transcribed into cDNA used as the sequencing template. Repertoires were generated with immunoSEQ multiplex PCR, while TCRdb's copy carries only in-frame clones and drops some. This table has 95,000 to 100,000 clones, roughly 60% appearing once. Deletions cut 0 bases from V and 5 bases from J, with 21 bases between. CDR3 length: 18 residues. CDR1 and CDR2 from the germline V gene are MNHNS and SASEGT. Details on this clone: Its antigen is unknown.

The receptor comes from a human donor with alopecia areata. This chain connects TRBV6-1 to TRBJ2-3; D is undetermined. The sequenced sample was CD8+ T cells sorted from blood, obtained at approximately week 60, from a patient treated with tofacitinib. CDR3 sequence reads: CASSEARVTPGRRDTQYF. CDR3 DNA: TGTGCCAGCAGTGAAGCTAGGGTGACACCGGGTCGGAGAGATACGCAGTATTTT.